A single sample is the source of the 15 T cell receptor beta chains below, sequenced in a study of blood T cell repertoires in COVID-19. Some clones are missing from TCRdb's copy, which holds only in-frame ones; the method was immunoSEQ multiplex PCR. The table includes some 72,000 clones, approximately 90% detected once. The specimen was peripheral blood. Receptors were obtained from a man between 50 and 59 years old with active COVID-19.

The rearrangement joins TRBV9 to TRBJ2-7; perhaps TRBD1 as D (5 bases). V dropped 0 bases and J dropped 7 bases, with 11 bases sitting between them. The CDR3 is 13 amino acids. Germline CDR1 SGDLS, CDR2 YYNGEE. The CDR3, as DNA: TGTGCCAGCAGCGTAGAAGGCCAGGGAGAGCAGTACTTC. Translation gives CASSVEGQGEQYF. The entire variable domain, with the rest obtained from reference TRBV9 and TRBJ2-7, is as follows: DSGVTQTPKHLITATGQRVTLRCSPRSGDLSVYWYQQSLDQGLQFLIQYYNGEERAKGNILERFSAQQFPDLHSELNLSSLELGDSALYFCASSVEGQGEQYFGPGTRLTVT.

This clone appeared a single time. V is TRBV7-8 and J is TRBJ2-7; 14 nucleotides agree with TRBD2. Germline V lookup: CDR1 SGHVS, CDR2 FQNEAQ. Trimming took 2 bases from V and 3 from J; bases not matched to a gene: 3. The CDR3 length is 16 residues. The CDR3 DNA reads as TGTGCCAGCAGCTTACAGGGACTAGCGGGAGTCTACGAGCAGTACTTC. As protein: CASSLQGLAGVYEQYF.

The table lists this clone with a count of one. The chain employs TRBV15 and TRBJ2-7; 9 bases fit TRBD2. The CDR3 is made up of 23 amino acids. Germline CDR1 is LNHNV and CDR2 is YYDKDF (reference sequence). Losses at the gene ends were 1 base for V and 3 bases for J; bases not matched to a gene: 28. The DNA for the CDR3 is TGTGCCACCAGCAGAGTCCGTGCGCTTCCCTGGGGCCTTAGCGGGAGCATGGGCTACGAGCAGTACTTC. Translating it yields CATSRVRALPWGLSGSMGYEQYF.

CDR3 nucleotide sequence: TGTGCCAGCAGCTTCACAGGGTTCCACGAGCAGTACTTC. Translating it yields CASSFTGFHEQYF. The chain is built from TRBV11-2 and TRBJ2-7, with D possibly matching TRBD1 (6 bases). The CDR3 covers 13 residues. The V end lost 3 bases, the J end lost 5 bases, and 11 bases lay between the germline ends. Germline V gene data show CDR1 as SGHAT and CDR2 as FQNNGV.

The CDR3 DNA is TGTGCCAGCAGTGAATCGAACCCACTCTCTGGAAACACCATATATTTT. This translates into CASSESNPLSGNTIYF. This chain links TRBV2 with TRBJ1-3; D gene uncertain. CDR1 is SNHLY and CDR2 is FYNNEI in the germline V gene. This CDR3 region has 16 residues. V gave up 2 bases and J gave up 0 bases, with 11 bases separating them.

This chain connects TRBV11-2 to TRBJ2-7; TRBD1 matches at 10 bases. This CDR3 is 17 amino acids long. Trimming at V came to 5 bases and at J to 2 bases, leaving 12 bases not matched to a gene. Germline loops: CDR1 SGHAT, CDR2 FQNNGV. The CDR3 nucleotides read TGTGCCAGCAGCCCCCTCCTCGGGACAGGGGCAACCTACGAGCAGTACTTC. Translation gives CASSPLLGTGATYEQYF.

The V and J genes are TRBV9 and TRBJ2-3; D perhaps matches TRBD2 (6 bases). V lost 2 bases and J 4 bases, leaving 14 bases between the germline ends. CDR1 is SGDLS and CDR2 is YYNGEE in the germline V gene. This CDR3 contains 15 residues. The CDR3 is CASSVTSGPPDTQYF. CDR3 DNA sequence: TGTGCCAGCAGCGTGACTAGTGGGCCCCCAGATACGCAGTATTTT.

This sequence joins TRBV6-6 and TRBJ2-3, with D tentatively TRBD1 (5 bases). The V and J ends lost 8 bases and 10 bases respectively, with 16 bases between them. CDR3 length equals 12 residues. The V gene's germline CDR1 is MNHNY and CDR2 SVGAGI (reference sequence). CDR3 sequence: CASVYAEGAQYF. The CDR3 DNA is TGTGCCAGCGTATACGCTGAAGGGGCGCAGTATTTT.

This chain uses TRBV27 with TRBJ2-7; 13 bases align to TRBD2. Germline loops: CDR1 MNHEY, CDR2 SMNVEV (reference sequence). The CDR3 loop spans 19 amino acids. The J segment lost 9 bases and the V segment lost 5 bases, leaving 22 bases of the junction unmatched. The CDR3 DNA is TGTGCCAGCAGTCCAGGACTAGCGGGAGTCTTTCAGGGCACGGGGTGGCAGTACTTC. This sequence encodes CASSPGLAGVFQGTGWQYF.

The rearrangement joins TRBV28 to TRBJ1-1, with D tentatively TRBD1 (6 bases). The CDR3 is 15 amino acids. CDR1 and CDR2 (germline): MDHEN, SYDVKM. V was cut by 6 bases and J by 2 bases, with 16 bases left in between. CDR3 coding DNA: TGTGCCAGCAGCGCTCATTTGGGGGCAAACACTGAAGCTTTCTTT. Translated, it gives CASSAHLGANTEAFF. Drawing the rest from reference TRBV28 and TRBJ1-1, the complete variable domain is DVKVTQSSRYLVKRTGEKVFLECVQDMDHENMFWYRQDPGLGLRLIYFSYDVKMKEKGDIPEGYSVSREKKERFSLILESASTNQTSMYLCASSAHLGANTEAFFGQGTRLTVV.

The rearrangement links TRBV11-3 to TRBJ2-3; D is unclear. The germline V gene encodes CDR1 SGHNT and CDR2 YENEEA. The V gene lost 1 base and the J gene lost 1 base, with 9 bases spanning the gap. The CDR3 spans 15 residues. The CDR3 loop reads CASSLVLSGTDTQYF. The DNA of the CDR3 is TGTGCCAGCAGCTTAGTCCTCAGCGGCACAGATACGCAGTATTTT.

V and J are TRBV18 and TRBJ2-7; 8 nucleotides match TRBD1. Per the germline V gene, CDR1 is KGHSH and CDR2 is LQKENI. There are 15 residues in the CDR3. V dropped 0 bases and J dropped 6; count of bases not matched to a gene: 7. CDR3 nucleotide sequence: TGTGCCAGCTCACCACCTCATAGGACAGGGACCGAGCAGTACTTC. The encoded protein is CASSPPHRTGTEQYF.

In nucleotides, the CDR3 is TGTGCCAGCAGCTTAGTACAGGGCGGAGATACGCAGTATTTT. As protein: CASSLVQGGDTQYF. The chain is built from TRBV7-3 and TRBJ2-3; D might be TRBD1 (6 bases). The germline V and J ends were trimmed by 2 bases and 5 bases, with 11 bases remaining between them. CDR3 length equals 14 residues. The V gene's germline CDR1 is SGHTA and CDR2 FQGTGA.

This clone was observed a single time. The V gene is TRBV28, the J gene TRBJ2-7; tentatively, D is TRBD2 (5 bases). V gave up 5 bases and J gave up 6 bases, with 14 bases separating them. The CDR3 consists of 13 residues. CDR1 is MDHEN and CDR2 is SYDVKM in the germline V gene. CDR3 protein: CASSASTNSEQYF. The CDR3 nucleotides read TGTGCCAGCAGTGCCTCGACTAACTCCGAGCAGTACTTC.

The chain couples TRBV7-8 to TRBJ2-2, with TRBD2 as a possible D gene (6 bases). Trimming took off 4 bases at V and 5 bases at J, with 11 bases between the two ends. CDR3 size: 14 residues. CDR1 is SGHVS and CDR2 is FQNEAQ in the germline V gene. CDR3 sequence: CASSSSLATGELFF. For the CDR3, the DNA is TGTGCCAGCAGCTCCTCTCTAGCGACCGGGGAGCTGTTTTTT.